The 22 T cell receptor beta chains given below trace back to one sample, sequenced in a study of cytomegalovirus exposure and HLA in healthy donors. The PCR employed 60 Vbeta primers together with 13 Jbeta primers. Clones were sequenced by immunoSEQ multiplex PCR, and TCRdb holds only the in-frame ones, with some missing. Of roughly 160,000 clones listed, 65% to 90% are singletons. The sequenced sample was PBMCs. The source of these receptors is a man in his forties or fifties in good health and CMV-seropositive.

This chain uses TRBV6-5 with TRBJ1-5; 7 bases fit TRBD1. CDR1 MNHEY and CDR2 SVGAGI come from the germline V gene. V lost 5 bases, J lost 7 bases, and 8 bases stayed unmatched. The CDR3 totals 14 residues. Here the CDR3 reads CASSTGQASQPQHF. As DNA, the CDR3 is TGTGCCAGCAGTACTGGACAGGCTTCCCAGCCCCAGCATTTT.

The chain recombines TRBV5-1 with TRBJ2-2; 10 positions agree with TRBD2. CDR1 is SGHRS, CDR2 YFSETQ, per germline. Trimming cost V 1 base and J 5 bases; bases outside gene matches: 11. This CDR3 region has 18 residues. CDR3 residues: CASSLTSGLAIVTGELFF. The CDR3 nucleotides are TGCGCCAGCAGCTTGACCTCGGGACTAGCGATTGTGACCGGGGAGCTGTTTTTT. The entire variable domain, with the rest obtained from reference TRBV5-1 and TRBJ2-2, is as follows: KAGVTQTPRYLIKTRGQQVTLSCSPISGHRSVSWYQQTPGQGLQFLFEYFSETQRNKGNFPGRFSGRQFSNSRSEMNVSTLELGDSALYLCASSLTSGLAIVTGELFFGEGSRLTVL.

The chain uses TRBV5-4 and TRBJ2-1; D remains ambiguous. In germline, CDR1 is SGHNT, CDR2 YYREEE (reference sequence). V dropped 2 bases and J dropped 4 bases, with 10 bases sitting between them. The CDR3 contains 14 residues. CDR3 protein: CASSFRGPYNEQFF. As DNA, the CDR3 is TGTGCCAGCAGCTTCCGCGGCCCTTACAATGAGCAGTTCTTC. Full variable domain (missing parts from reference TRBV5-4 and TRBJ2-1): ETGVTQSPTHLIKTRGQQVTLRCSSQSGHNTVSWYQQALGQGPQFIFQYYREEENGRGNFPPRFSGLQFPNYSSELNVNALELDDSALYLCASSFRGPYNEQFFGPGTRLTVL.

The rearrangement joins TRBV2 to TRBJ2-3; a possible D gene is TRBD2 (6 bases). Looked up from germline, CDR1 is SNHLY and CDR2 is FYNNEI. The CDR3 extends over 14 amino acids. V lost 7 bases and J 1 base, leaving 12 bases between the germline ends. CDR3 bases: TGTGCCAGCAAGCTAGGGACTGGCACAGATACGCAGTATTTT. As protein: CASKLGTGTDTQYF.

This clone was seen more than once but under ten times. The rearrangement uses TRBV5-5 and TRBJ2-5; D gene uncertain. Trimming stripped 4 bases from V and 1 base from J, with 17 bases between. Germline lookup yields CDR1 SGHKS and CDR2 YYEKEE (reference sequence). This CDR3 spans 16 amino acids. CDR3 DNA: TGTGCCAGCAGCCCTGATTTTAGGAGACCCCAAGAGACCCAGTACTTC. Its protein product is CASSPDFRRPQETQYF.

The chain recombines TRBV4-2 with TRBJ2-3; TRBD1 matches 9 bases. CDR1 and CDR2 (germline): LGHNA, YNFKEQ. V gave up 3 bases and J gave up 4 bases; unmatched junction bases: 8. The CDR3 totals 16 residues. CDR3 amino acids: CASSQGIGQGPDTQYF. CDR3 DNA sequence: TGTGCCAGCAGCCAGGGTATCGGACAGGGGCCAGATACGCAGTATTTT.

The chain uses TRBV19 and TRBJ2-3; a possible D gene is TRBD2 (6 bases). The CDR3 loop spans 18 amino acids. CDR1 and CDR2 (germline): LNHDA, SQIVND (reference sequence). The ends were cut back, 1 base at V and 3 bases at J, with 20 bases in the middle. The CDR3, as DNA: TGTGCCAGTAGTATAGGGGGCGGGGTGGCGGGGAAGACAGATACGCAGTATTTT. Translated, it gives CASSIGGGVAGKTDTQYF.

J is TRBJ2-7 and V is TRBV11-2; D not certain. The V end lost 7 bases, the J end lost 1 base, and 8 bases lay between the germline ends. The length of the CDR3 is 12 residues. Germline V gives CDR1 SGHAT, CDR2 FQNNGV. CDR3 nucleotides: TGTGCCAGCACCGCGGATTCCTACGAGCAGTACTTC. Protein product: CASTADSYEQYF.

The chain joins TRBV5-1 to TRBJ2-2; 8 nucleotides line up with TRBD2. The germline V gene encodes CDR1 SGHRS and CDR2 YFSETQ. V gave up 4 bases and J gave up 6 bases; unmatched junction bases: 5. The CDR3 is made up of 14 amino acids. CDR3 sequence: CASSNRGGPGELFF. The CDR3 bases are TGCGCCAGCAGCAACCGGGGGGGGCCCGGGGAGCTGTTTTTT.

Worth noting for this clone: One end of the junction varies from germline; a read error may be responsible. The chain links TRBV7-7 to TRBJ2-2; the match to TRBD2 covers 13 bases. CDR3 length: 16 amino acids. Germline V gene lookup returns CDR1 SSHAT and CDR2 FNYEAQ (reference sequence). In DNA form, the CDR3 reads TGTGCTAGCAGGAAAGGACTAGCGGGAGACCACGGGGAGCTGTTTTTT. Its translation is CASRKGLAGDHGELFF.

The chain links TRBV2 to TRBJ2-5, with D tentatively TRBD2 (7 bases). Between the trimmed V and J ends, which lost 8 bases and 5 bases, there was a span of 9 bases. The germline gives CDR1 SNHLY, CDR2 FYNNEI. The CDR3 contains 11 residues. The CDR3 DNA follows: TGTGCCAGCGAGGGGGGGGAGACCCAGTACTTC. Residues: CASEGGETQYF.

The chain carries TRBV7-6 and TRBJ2-3; D is undetermined. Between the trimmed V and J ends, which lost 1 base and 8 bases, there was a span of 10 bases. From germline, CDR1 is SGHVS and CDR2 FNYEAQ. The CDR3 totals 13 residues. The CDR3 protein is CASSLEARRTQYF. The CDR3 nucleotides are TGTGCCAGCAGCTTAGAGGCCAGGCGTACGCAGTATTTT.

The count of this clone is one. The genes are TRBV6-5 and TRBJ2-1; TRBD2 matches at 8 bases. The germline gives CDR1 MNHEY, CDR2 SVGAGI. V trimming: 4 bases; J trimming: 10 bases; junction bases outside the gene matches: 12. The CDR3 sequence is 15 residues long. The CDR3 DNA reads TGTGCCAGCAGTTCCCAGGAGCGGGAGATAAGAGAGCAGTTCTTC. Protein product: CASSSQEREIREQFF.

The J gene is TRBJ2-7, the V gene TRBV5-1; a weak D match, TRBD2 (5 bases). CDR3 size: 15 residues. CDR1 is SGHRS, CDR2 YFSETQ, per germline. Trimming left V 4 bases short and J 0 bases short, with 14 bases between. The CDR3 DNA reads TGCGCCAGCAGCCCACACCCAGGACTCTCCTACGAGCAGTACTTC. This codes for CASSPHPGLSYEQYF.

As concerns this clone: One end of the junction does not line up with germline, which may come from a read error. The CDR3 spells CASSPDRGAKNSQYF. CDR3 bases: TGTGCCAGCAGCCCAGACAGGGGGGCCAAAAACAGTCAGTACTTC. This chain connects TRBV6-1 to TRBJ2-4, with 9 bases aligning to TRBD1. This CDR3 spans 15 amino acids. Germline CDR1 reads MNHNS; CDR2 reads SASEGT.

The chain has TRBV6-5 and TRBJ2-5; a weak D match, TRBD1 (6 bases). From germline, CDR1 is MNHEY and CDR2 SVGAGI. V dropped 10 bases and J dropped 5 bases, with 20 bases sitting between them. This CDR3 is 14 amino acids long. CDR3 bases: TGTGCCACCAGGGGCCTCGGTCCGTGGGAGACCCAGTACTTC. Its translation: CATRGLGPWETQYF.

The chain recombines TRBV28 with TRBJ1-1, with 7 bases fitting TRBD1. The germline V gene encodes CDR1 MDHEN and CDR2 SYDVKM. The CDR3 has 16 amino acids. After removal of 5 bases from V and 0 bases from J, the junction contained 9 bases not matched to a gene. The CDR3 loop is CASSEQGFFMNTEAFF. CDR3 nucleotide sequence: TGTGCCAGCAGTGAACAGGGGTTTTTCATGAACACTGAAGCTTTCTTT.

This clone showed up just a few times. The CDR3 loop reads CASSGTGESYNSPLHF. DNA for the CDR3: TGTGCCAGCAGTGGGACAGGGGAATCCTATAATTCACCCCTCCACTTT. The chain carries TRBV28 and TRBJ1-6, with 10 positions matching TRBD1. The CDR3 runs to 16 residues. CDR1 MDHEN and CDR2 SYDVKM come from the germline V gene. The ends lost 5 bases at V and 1 base at J; junction bases unmatched: 2.

The chain couples TRBV6-1 to TRBJ1-2, with TRBD1 as a possible D gene (5 bases). Germline V gene lookup returns CDR1 MNHNS and CDR2 SASEGT. The CDR3 runs 13 residues. Trimming left V 4 bases short and J 7 bases short, with 13 bases between. The CDR3 region has the DNA TGTGCCAGCAGTGGGGGGGGGTTGCGTGGCTACACCTTC. This encodes CASSGGGLRGYTF.

The chain joins TRBV13 to TRBJ2-7, with D unclear. V was pared by 0 bases and J by 6 bases, with 3 bases between. The CDR3 is made up of 11 amino acids. The germline gives CDR1 PRHDT, CDR2 FYEKMQ (reference sequence). This CDR3 is CASSLGAEQYF. The DNA of the CDR3 is TGTGCCAGCAGCTTAGGGGCCGAGCAGTACTTC.

The chain uses TRBV5-4 and TRBJ1-1, with TRBD1 as a possible D gene (6 bases). Germline CDR1 and CDR2: SGHNT and YYREEE (reference sequence). The CDR3 totals 14 residues. The V end lost 2 bases, the J end lost 3 bases, and 11 bases lay between the germline ends. The CDR3 coding sequence is TGTGCCAGCAGCTTACAGGGATCGGACACTGAAGCTTTCTTT. Amino acid sequence: CASSLQGSDTEAFF. Complete variable domain (other parts from reference TRBV5-4 and TRBJ1-1): ETGVTQSPTHLIKTRGQQVTLRCSSQSGHNTVSWYQQALGQGPQFIFQYYREEENGRGNFPPRFSGLQFPNYSSELNVNALELDDSALYLCASSLQGSDTEAFFGQGTRLTVV.

This chain uses TRBV6-5 with TRBJ1-1; tentative D call: TRBD1 (5 bases). The CDR3 runs to 14 residues. V shed 5 bases and J shed 7 bases, with 17 bases lying between them. CDR1 MNHEY and CDR2 SVGAGI come from the germline V gene. CDR3 sequence: CASSPWGEEGEAFF. The CDR3 DNA reads as TGTGCCAGCAGTCCGTGGGGGGAGGAGGGTGAAGCTTTCTTT.